The following is a T cell receptor (beta chain) sequence with its context. Its specificity is unknown. This record belongs to a study of radiation and T cells in renal cell carcinoma. The sample's time point: blood 4 weeks post-SBRT, at nephrectomy. The treatment is: 15 Gy SBRT to primary tumor, nephrectomy 4 weeks later. The patient's renal cell carcinoma had clear cell pathology. Trimming took 4 bases from V and 3 from J, leaving 14 bases between them. Germline CDR1 reads ENHRY; CDR2 reads SYGVKD. The CDR3 spans 15 residues. Findings of the study overall: Top tumor clonotypes rose in blood 2 weeks post-radiation, then contracted.

Sequenced by immunoSEQ multiplex PCR; TCRdb stores in-frame clones only, minus some. Of 140,000 to 150,000 clones listed, approximately 86% are singletons. The sample consisted of blood, taken from a patient whose treatment included radiotherapy and nephrectomy. The TCR originated in a woman between 45 and 65 years old with renal cell carcinoma. This rearrangement joins TRBV10-3 to TRBJ2-3; D may be TRBD2 (7 bases). This CDR3 reads CAISVGGDSTDTQYF. CDR3 bases: TGTGCCATCAGTGTAGGGGGGGACTCAACAGATACGCAGTATTTT.